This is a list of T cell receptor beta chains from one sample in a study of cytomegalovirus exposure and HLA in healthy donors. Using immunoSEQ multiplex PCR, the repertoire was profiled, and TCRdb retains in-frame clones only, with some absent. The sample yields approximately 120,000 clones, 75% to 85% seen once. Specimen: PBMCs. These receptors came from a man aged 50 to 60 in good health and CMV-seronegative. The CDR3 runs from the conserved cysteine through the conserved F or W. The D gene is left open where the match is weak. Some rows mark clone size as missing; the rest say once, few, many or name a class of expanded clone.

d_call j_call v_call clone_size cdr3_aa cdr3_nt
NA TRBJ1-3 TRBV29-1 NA CSAPLGNTIYF TGCAGCGCACCACTTGGAAACACCATATATTTT
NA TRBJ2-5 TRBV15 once CATSARQQEDQYF TGTGCCACCAGCGCCAGACAGCAAGAGGACCAGTACTTC
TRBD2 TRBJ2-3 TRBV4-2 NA CASSRRGDIDTQYF TGTGCCAGCAGCCGGCGGGGGGACATTGATACGCAGTATTTT
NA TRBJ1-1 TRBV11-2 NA CASTPSRGLRSEAFF TGTGCCAGCACCCCTAGTCGGGGTCTGAGGTCTGAAGCTTTCTTT
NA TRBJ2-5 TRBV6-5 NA CASQGTTDTQYF TGTGCCAGCCAGGGGACTACGGATACCCAGTACTTC
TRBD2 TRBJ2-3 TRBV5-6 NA CASSLGLGSGTDTQYF TGTGCCAGCAGCTTGGGTCTGGGTAGCGGGACAGATACGCAGTATTTT
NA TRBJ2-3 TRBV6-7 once CASSKGEGHADTQYF TGTGCCAGCAGTAAGGGGGAGGGCCACGCAGATACGCAGTATTTT
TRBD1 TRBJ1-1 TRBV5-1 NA CASSSRQGRGNTEAFF TGCGCCAGCAGTTCCCGACAGGGAAGGGGGAACACTGAAGCTTTCTTT
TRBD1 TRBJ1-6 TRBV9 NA CASSLGGQGSSYNSPLHF TGTGCCAGCAGCTTGGGGGGACAGGGATCCTCCTATAATTCACCCCTCCACTTT
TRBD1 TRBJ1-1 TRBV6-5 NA CASSSDRGASNTEAFF TGTGCCAGCAGTTCAGACAGGGGAGCTTCGAACACTGAAGCTTTCTTT
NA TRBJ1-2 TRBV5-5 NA CASSLDRQPYTF TGTGCCAGCAGCTTGGACAGACAGCCCTACACCTTC